These 5 T cell receptor beta chains were sequenced from one sample in a study of cytomegalovirus exposure and HLA in healthy donors. PCR amplification relied on 60 Vbeta primers (plus 13 Jbeta primers). Data came from immunoSEQ multiplex PCR; TCRdb stores just in-frame clones and leaves some out. The sample comprises 95,000 to 150,000 clones, 74% of which are singletons, and 3.5% to 5% rests with the top ten. The specimen was PBMCs. Source of these receptors: a woman aged 50 to 65 in good health and CMV-seropositive.

The V and J genes are TRBV13 and TRBJ2-1; TRBD1 matches at 7 bases. This CDR3 contains 13 residues. Trimming removed 5 bases from V and 6 bases from J; junction bases left unmatched: 4. CDR1 is PRHDT, CDR2 FYEKMQ, per germline (reference sequence). CDR3 protein: CASSEGTVNEQFF. CDR3 nucleotides: TGTGCCAGCAGCGAAGGGACAGTCAATGAGCAGTTCTTC.

V usage is TRBV2 and J usage is TRBJ1-2; D is uncertain. The CDR3 contains 13 residues. Trimming removed 0 bases from V and 6 bases from J, with 8 bases in between. CDR1 and CDR2 (germline): SNHLY, FYNNEI. CDR3 bases: TGTGCCAGCAGTGAAGCGCATCAGGATGGCTACACCTTC. Protein product: CASSEAHQDGYTF.

The V and J genes are TRBV7-8 and TRBJ1-2; possible D gene TRBD1, 5 bases. The germline gives CDR1 SGHVS, CDR2 FQNEAQ. Trimming removed 1 base at V and 8 bases at J, with 26 bases between. The CDR3 spans 18 residues. The CDR3, as DNA: TGTGCCAGCAGCTTAGTTCCAGGGTGGGATGGGAAAATGGGGGGCTACACCTTC. As protein: CASSLVPGWDGKMGGYTF.

In its sample, this clone was seen a few times. The V and J genes are TRBV12-5 and TRBJ2-3; 13 positions agree with TRBD2. This CDR3 has 16 amino acids. After removal of 8 bases from V and 10 bases from J, the junction contained 15 bases not matched to a gene. Germline V gene lookup returns CDR1 LGHNT and CDR2 FRNRAP. The CDR3 sequence: CASSPPTSGGAGSQYF. The CDR3 region has the DNA TGTGCTAGTTCCCCCCCCACTAGCGGGGGGGCCGGGTCGCAGTATTTT.

The chain employs TRBV2 and TRBJ2-3, with TRBD2 identical over 9 bases. In germline, CDR1 is SNHLY, CDR2 FYNNEI. The J segment lost 3 bases and the V segment lost 7 bases, leaving 5 bases of the junction unmatched. The CDR3 runs to 14 residues. The CDR3 DNA sequence: TGTGCCAGCAATCCTAGCGGGGTGACAGATACGCAGTATTTT. Its protein product is CASNPSGVTDTQYF.